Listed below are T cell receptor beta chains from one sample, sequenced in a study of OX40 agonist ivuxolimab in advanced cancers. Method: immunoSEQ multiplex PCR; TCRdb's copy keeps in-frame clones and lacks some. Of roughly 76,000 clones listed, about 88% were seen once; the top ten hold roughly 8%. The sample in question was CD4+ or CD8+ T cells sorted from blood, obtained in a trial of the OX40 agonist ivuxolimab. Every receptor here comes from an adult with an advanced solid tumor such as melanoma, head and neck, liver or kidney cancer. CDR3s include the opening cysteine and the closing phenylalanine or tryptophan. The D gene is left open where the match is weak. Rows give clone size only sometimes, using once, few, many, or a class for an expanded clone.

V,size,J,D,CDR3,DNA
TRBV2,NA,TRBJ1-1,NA,CASSEDRSGNTEAFF,TGTGCCAGCAGTGAAGACCGGAGTGGGAACACTGAAGCTTTCTTT
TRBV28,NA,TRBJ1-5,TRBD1,CASRTGSGQPQHF,TGTGCCAGCAGGACAGGGTCCGGTCAGCCCCAGCATTTT
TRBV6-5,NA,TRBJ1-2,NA,CASSPRLGGNYGYTF,TGTGCCAGCAGTCCCCGACTGGGCGGTAACTATGGCTACACCTTC
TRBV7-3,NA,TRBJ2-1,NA,CASSLQGGLLEQFF,TGTGCCAGCAGCTTACAGGGAGGTCTTTTGGAGCAGTTCTTC
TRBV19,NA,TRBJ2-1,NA,CASSMVPGNEQFF,TGTGCCAGTAGTATGGTCCCTGGCAATGAGCAGTTCTTC
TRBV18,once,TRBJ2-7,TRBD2,CASSRGLAGWPSLYEQYF,TGTGCCAGCTCGCGGGGACTAGCGGGGTGGCCATCCCTCTACGAGCAGTACTTC
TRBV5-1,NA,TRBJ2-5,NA,CASSLGGTQETQYF,TGCGCCAGCAGTCTGGGCGGGACGCAAGAGACCCAGTACTTC
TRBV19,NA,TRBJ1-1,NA,CASEAYSDMNTEAFF,TGTGCCAGTGAAGCTTACAGCGATATGAACACTGAAGCTTTCTTT
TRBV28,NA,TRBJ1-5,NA,CASSSLWQGIQPQHF,TGTGCCAGCAGTTCGCTTTGGCAGGGTATACAGCCCCAGCATTTT
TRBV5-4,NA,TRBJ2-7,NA,CASSSDQLEQYF,TGTGCCAGCTCCTCTGACCAGCTCGAGCAGTACTTC
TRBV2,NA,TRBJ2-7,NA,CASTPGPYEQYF,TGTGCCAGCACTCCGGGACCCTACGAGCAGTACTTC
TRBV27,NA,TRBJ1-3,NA,CASSPQGFSGNTIYF,TGTGCCAGCAGCCCTCAGGGCTTCTCTGGAAACACCATATATTTT
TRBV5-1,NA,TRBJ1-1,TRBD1,CASSLGQVMNTEAFF,TGTGCCAGCAGCCTGGGACAGGTAATGAACACTGAAGCTTTCTTT
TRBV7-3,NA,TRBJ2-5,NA,CASSPRETQYF,TGTGCCAGCAGCCCCCGCGAGACCCAGTACTTC
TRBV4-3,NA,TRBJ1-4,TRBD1,CASSLGQSDVATNEKLFF,TGCGCCAGCAGCCTGGGACAGTCCGATGTTGCAACTAATGAAAAACTGTTTTTT
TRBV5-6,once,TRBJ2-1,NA,CASSLGGSRYNEQFF,TGTGCCAGCAGCTTAGGGGGGTCTCGATACAATGAGCAGTTCTTC
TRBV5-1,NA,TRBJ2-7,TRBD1,CASSSGQNSYEQYF,TGCGCCAGCAGCTCGGGACAGAATTCCTACGAGCAGTACTTC
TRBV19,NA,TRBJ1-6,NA,CASRGGGRRNSPLHF,TGTGCTTCCCGTGGGGGGGGGCGCCGTAATTCACCCCTCCACTTT
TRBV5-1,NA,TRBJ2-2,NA,CASKAVGGSNTGELFF,TGCGCCAGCAAGGCTGTGGGCGGGTCGAACACCGGGGAGCTGTTTTTT
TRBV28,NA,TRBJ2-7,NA,CASSGGIYEQYF,TGTGCCAGCAGTGGGGGGATCTACGAGCAGTACTTC
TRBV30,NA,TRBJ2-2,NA,CAWSVTGPLNTGELFF,TGTGCCTGGAGTGTAACAGGTCCGCTGAACACCGGGGAGCTGTTTTTT
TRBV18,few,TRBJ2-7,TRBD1,CASSQASGTGFYEQYF,TGTGCCAGCTCACAAGCGAGCGGGACAGGGTTCTACGAGCAGTACTTC